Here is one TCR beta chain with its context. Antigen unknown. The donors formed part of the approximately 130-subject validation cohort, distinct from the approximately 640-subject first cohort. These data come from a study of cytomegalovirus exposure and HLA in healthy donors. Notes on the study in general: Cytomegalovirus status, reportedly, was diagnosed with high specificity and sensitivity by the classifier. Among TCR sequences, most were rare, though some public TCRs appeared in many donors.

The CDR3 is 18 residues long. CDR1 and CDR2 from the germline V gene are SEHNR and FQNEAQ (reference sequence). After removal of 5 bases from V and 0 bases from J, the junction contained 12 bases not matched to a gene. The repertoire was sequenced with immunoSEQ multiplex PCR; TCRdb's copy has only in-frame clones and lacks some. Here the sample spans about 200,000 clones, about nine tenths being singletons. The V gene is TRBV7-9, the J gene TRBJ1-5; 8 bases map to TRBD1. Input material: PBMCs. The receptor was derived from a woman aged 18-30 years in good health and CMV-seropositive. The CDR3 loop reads CASSDPPGGAFSNQPQHF. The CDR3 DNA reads TGTGCCAGCAGCGACCCTCCAGGGGGCGCGTTTAGCAATCAGCCCCAGCATTTT.